One and the same sample provided the 21 T cell receptor beta chains below, sequenced in a study of blood T cell repertoires in COVID-19. Sequenced by immunoSEQ multiplex PCR; TCRdb stores in-frame clones only, minus some. This sample has 140,000 or so clones, with over 80% found just once. Sequencing was performed on peripheral blood. The receptors shown here come from a woman in her forties or fifties with acute or convalescent COVID-19.

This clone was seen just once. This rearrangement joins TRBV5-1 to TRBJ1-2, with 8 bases that match TRBD1. The J segment lost 5 bases and the V segment lost 0 bases, leaving 15 bases of the junction unmatched. The CDR3 has 18 residues. Germline-derived CDR1 and CDR2 are SGHRS and YFSETQ. The CDR3 DNA reads as TGCGCCAGCAGCTTGGAGGTGAGAGGGGACAGGTCTATGTATGGCTACACCTTC. It is translated as CASSLEVRGDRSMYGYTF. The variable domain in full, with the rest retrieved from reference TRBV5-1 and TRBJ1-2, is KAGVTQTPRYLIKTRGQQVTLSCSPISGHRSVSWYQQTPGQGLQFLFEYFSETQRNKGNFPGRFSGRQFSNSRSEMNVSTLELGDSALYLCASSLEVRGDRSMYGYTFGSGTRLTVV.

The chain employs TRBV7-3 and TRBJ1-1; tentative D call: TRBD1 (5 bases). The CDR3 sequence is 16 residues long. With 3 bases removed from V and 1 base from J, the gap between germline ends came to 15 bases. CDR1 and CDR2 (germline): SGHTA, FQGTGA. The CDR3, as DNA: TGTGCCAGCAGCTTTTTCCCGCAGGGTGGGAACACTGAAGCTTTCTTT. It translates to CASSFFPQGGNTEAFF.

The chain is built from TRBV7-9 and TRBJ2-7; 15 bases line up with TRBD2. Germline V lookup: CDR1 SEHNR, CDR2 FQNEAQ (reference sequence). The CDR3 sequence is 15 residues long. Trimming cost V 5 bases and J 4 bases; bases outside gene matches: 3. The CDR3 protein is CASSPGLAGGYEQYF. For the CDR3, the DNA is TGTGCCAGCAGCCCTGGACTAGCGGGAGGGTACGAGCAGTACTTC.

J is TRBJ1-1 and V is TRBV5-1; D remains unclear. V lost 0 bases to trimming and J lost 1 base, with 10 bases between them. The CDR3 totals 15 residues. Germline V gene lookup returns CDR1 SGHRS and CDR2 YFSETQ. Here the CDR3 DNA reads TGCGCCAGCAGCTTGGTCGTCTACGGGAACACTGAAGCTTTCTTT. This encodes CASSLVVYGNTEAFF.

The chain joins TRBV9 to TRBJ2-1, with 10 bases aligning to TRBD2. There are 16 residues in the CDR3. Losses at the gene ends were 3 bases for V and 3 bases for J; bases not matched to a gene: 6. In germline, CDR1 is SGDLS, CDR2 YYNGEE. CDR3 DNA: TGTGCCAGCAGCGATACTAGCGGGACTATCTACAATGAGCAGTTCTTC. Translating gives CASSDTSGTIYNEQFF.

The genes are TRBV27 and TRBJ1-3, with 7 bases fitting TRBD1. CDR3 length: 15 amino acids. Trimming at V came to 6 bases and at J to 0 bases, leaving 5 bases not matched to a gene. Germline V CDR1 and CDR2: MNHEY, SMNVEV (reference sequence). The DNA of the CDR3 is TGTGCCAGCAGGGCAGGGGGGACCTCTGGAAACACCATATATTTT. Translated: CASRAGGTSGNTIYF.

This chain connects TRBV2 to TRBJ2-7; 14 nucleotides match TRBD2. Germline values: CDR1 SNHLY, CDR2 FYNNEI. This CDR3 comprises 14 residues. V lost 11 bases to trimming and J lost 6 bases; unmatched junction nucleotides: 9. The CDR3 nucleotides read TGTGCCGGGGGGGGACTAGCGGGAGTTTCCGAGCAGTACTTC. It translates to CAGGGLAGVSEQYF.

The chain carries TRBV20-1 and TRBJ2-7; 8 bases are shared with TRBD1. The length of the CDR3 is 14 residues. Looked up from germline, CDR1 is DFQATT and CDR2 is SNEGSKA (reference sequence). V shed 3 bases and J 4 bases; nucleotides not matched to a gene: 8. The CDR3: CSASPGQGRYEQYF. CDR3 DNA sequence: TGCAGTGCTAGTCCTGGACAGGGTCGGTACGAGCAGTACTTC.

This rearrangement joins TRBV7-2 to TRBJ2-7; 9 bases fit TRBD2. After removal of 5 bases from V and 4 bases from J, the junction contained 6 bases not matched to a gene. The CDR3 has 14 amino acids. Germline V gene sequence: CDR1 SGHTA, CDR2 FQGNSA. CDR3: CASSRSGGPYEQYF. CDR3 bases: TGTGCCAGCAGCAGAAGCGGGGGGCCTTACGAGCAGTACTTC.

V is TRBV6-5 and J is TRBJ1-5; D gene unclear. The germline V and J ends were trimmed by 2 bases and 7 bases, with 9 bases remaining between them. The germline gives CDR1 MNHEY, CDR2 SVGAGI. This CDR3 is built from 13 residues. The CDR3 is CASSYSRNQPQHF. The CDR3 DNA is TGTGCCAGCAGTTACAGCAGGAACCAGCCCCAGCATTTT.

This chain connects TRBV4-2 to TRBJ2-3; 8 nucleotides match TRBD2. Germline lookup yields CDR1 LGHNA and CDR2 YNFKEQ. There are 15 residues in the CDR3. V was clipped by 2 bases and J by 2 bases; unmatched bases: 3. The CDR3 reads CASSQTSGLTDTQYF. The CDR3 DNA sequence: TGTGCCAGCAGCCAAACTAGCGGACTCACAGATACGCAGTATTTT.

This clone occurred once. The chain couples TRBV11-3 to TRBJ2-2, with 8 bases identical to TRBD1. Germline loops: CDR1 SGHNT, CDR2 YENEEA. The CDR3 contains 16 residues. V was clipped by 4 bases and J by 6 bases; unmatched bases: 10. The CDR3 bases are TGTGCCAGCAGCTCACGACAGGGGCATTTTGCCGGGGAGCTGTTTTTT. It encodes CASSSRQGHFAGELFF. The full variable domain, completed using reference TRBV11-3 and TRBJ2-2, is EAGVVQSPRYKIIEKKQPVAFWCNPISGHNTLYWYLQNLGQGPELLIRYENEEAVDDSQLPKDRFSAERLKGVDSTLKIQPAELGDSAVYLCASSSRQGHFAGELFFGEGSRLTVL.

The V gene is TRBV15, the J gene TRBJ1-2; D is perhaps TRBD1 (5 bases). The V end was cut by 6 bases, the J end by 4 bases, with 15 bases between. The length of the CDR3 is 14 residues. The germline gives CDR1 LNHNV, CDR2 YYDKDF (reference sequence). As DNA, the CDR3 is TGTGCCACCAGTAACAACCGGGGGTTCTATGGCTACACCTTC. It yields the protein CATSNNRGFYGYTF.

CDR3 DNA: TGTGCCACCAGCAGAGATTTGACAAACCGACAAAACACCGGGGAGCTGTTTTTT. Translation: CATSRDLTNRQNTGELFF. The gene calls are TRBV15 and TRBJ2-2; D is unclear. The ends were cut back, 0 bases at V and 2 bases at J, with 16 bases in the middle. This CDR3 region has 18 residues. Germline V CDR1 and CDR2: LNHNV, YYDKDF (reference sequence).

The chain couples TRBV19 to TRBJ2-3; D possibly corresponds to TRBD1 (5 bases). CDR1 is LNHDA and CDR2 is SQIVND in the germline V gene (reference sequence). V was trimmed by 3 bases and J by 0 bases, leaving 13 bases between them. The CDR3 spans 16 residues. CDR3 residues: CASSILRGESTDTQYF. The CDR3 DNA follows: TGTGCCAGTAGTATTCTTAGGGGTGAAAGCACAGATACGCAGTATTTT.

J is TRBJ2-3 and V is TRBV19, with D possibly matching TRBD2 (6 bases). V was pared by 4 bases and J by 2 bases, with 16 bases between. In germline, CDR1 is LNHDA, CDR2 SQIVND (reference sequence). CDR3 length: 16 amino acids. CDR3 coding DNA: TGTGCCAGTAGTAACCAGGGAGGTGGGCACACAGATACGCAGTATTTT. Translated: CASSNQGGGHTDTQYF.

The V gene is TRBV5-1, the J gene TRBJ1-5; 8 bases are a match to TRBD1. The CDR3 loop spans 13 amino acids. V lost 5 bases, J lost 6 bases, and 4 bases stayed unmatched. CDR1 is SGHRS and CDR2 is YFSETQ in the germline V gene. The CDR3 nucleotides are TGCGCCAGCAGTCCGACAGGGGTTCAGCCCCAGCATTTT. It codes for CASSPTGVQPQHF.

The chain couples TRBV19 to TRBJ1-1, with D possibly being TRBD1 (6 bases). Trimming pared 5 bases from V and 5 bases from J, leaving 15 bases between. Germline CDR1 reads LNHDA; CDR2 reads SQIVND (reference sequence). The CDR3 length is 14 residues. The CDR3 spells CASSSSGVGTEAFF. The CDR3, as DNA: TGTGCCAGTAGTTCCTCAGGGGTGGGTACTGAAGCTTTCTTT.

The V gene is TRBV19, the J gene TRBJ2-7, with TRBD2 as a possible D gene (6 bases). The CDR3 runs 12 residues. Germline V gene lookup returns CDR1 LNHDA and CDR2 SQIVND (reference sequence). V gave up 10 bases and J gave up 3 bases, with 13 bases separating them. As DNA, the CDR3 is TGTGCCACCTCCGGGGGTGTCTACGAGCAGTACTTC. Its translation is CATSGGVYEQYF.

This clone came up once. V is TRBV21-1 and J is TRBJ2-7; the DNA was not used to check the table's D call, TRBD1. TRBV21-1 is tagged as a pseudogene. This CDR3 region has 16 residues. In DNA form, the CDR3 reads TGTGCCAGCAGCGCCTTGACAGACGGGTCCTCCTACGAGCAGTACTTC. Its protein is CASSALTDGSSYEQYF.

This clone was recorded once. J is TRBJ2-5 and V is TRBV2; tentative D call: TRBD2 (5 bases). The CDR3 runs 11 residues. CDR1 and CDR2 (germline): SNHLY, FYNNEI. With 11 bases removed from V and 5 bases from J, the gap between germline ends came to 12 bases. The CDR3 loop is CAEGSGETQYF. In DNA, the CDR3 is TGTGCCGAAGGGAGTGGGGAGACCCAGTACTTC.